The rows below give T cell receptor beta chains drawn from one sample of a study of CD8 T cells in Susac syndrome. TCRdb used MiXCR to reprocess the immunoSEQ multiplex PCR reads, holding one entry per CDR3 protein. This table holds around 160,000 distinct CDR3 sequences, roughly 94% found once. The sample consisted of CD4+ T cells from PBMCs. These receptors originate from a human donor with multiple sclerosis. Each CDR3 is given with its conserved first and last residue. The order of the fields is clone size, V gene, D gene, J gene, CDR3 DNA, CDR3 protein. A D gene is named only where the DNA matches it firmly. The size field is filled for only some rows; it gives once, few, many or a size class.

>once|TRBV4-2|TRBD1|TRBJ1-5
TGTGCCAGCAGCCTAGTATTGGGACAGGGGGAATATAGCAATCAGCCCCAGCATTTT
CASSLVLGQGEYSNQPQHF
>few|TRBV18|-|TRBJ1-1
TGTGCCAGCTCACTCGAGGGGGTGAACACTGAAGCTTTCTTT
CASSLEGVNTEAFF
>-|TRBV3-1|TRBD2|TRBJ2-2
TGTGCCAGCAGCCCCCTCGGGGGGGCGAACACCGGGGAGCTGTTTTTT
CASSPLGGANTGELFF
>-|TRBV12-3/TRBV12-4|-|TRBJ1-2
TGTGCCACCAACGCACAGACAGGCATCGGTGGCTACACCTTC
CATNAQTGIGGYTF
>-|TRBV6-5|-|TRBJ1-1
TGTGCCAGCAGTTACAGGGGGGCGAACACTGAAGCTTTCTTT
CASSYRGANTEAFF
>-|TRBV12-3/TRBV12-4|TRBD1|TRBJ2-5
TGTGCCAGCAGGCCGGGACAGGGGACCTACCTCCAAGAGACCCAGTACTTC
CASRPGQGTYLQETQYF
>few|TRBV6-2/TRBV6-3|TRBD1|TRBJ2-2
TGTGCCAGCAGTGGGGACAGAGACACCGGGGAGCTGTTTTTT
CASSGDRDTGELFF
>-|TRBV18|-|TRBJ2-4
TGTGCCAGCTCACCCGTTGAAGGCAAAAACATTCAGTACTTC
CASSPVEGKNIQYF
>-|TRBV27|-|TRBJ1-5
TGTGCCAGCAGTTCTCTTGGACAGAACAATCAGCCCCAGCATTTT
CASSSLGQNNQPQHF
>-|TRBV5-6|-|TRBJ2-7
TGTGCCAGCAGCTCTCCAGGGTCCCGAGCCTACGAGCAGTACTTC
CASSSPGSRAYEQYF
>-|TRBV27|TRBD2|TRBJ2-3
TGTGCCAGCAGTCTGATACTAGCGGGAGGCGTGGATACGCAGTATTTT
CASSLILAGGVDTQYF
>-|TRBV7-6|TRBD1|TRBJ2-3
TGTGCCAGCAGCTTAGGCACAGGGGCGGCAGATACGCAGTATTTT
CASSLGTGAADTQYF
>-|TRBV12-3/TRBV12-4|-|TRBJ2-5
TGTGCCAGCAGCCCTTGGGACGGGGGCCGGGAGACCCAGTACTTC
CASSPWDGGRETQYF
>-|TRBV28|TRBD1|TRBJ1-1
TGTGCCAGCAGCACCACAGGGGGGAACACTGAAGCTTTCTTT
CASSTTGGNTEAFF